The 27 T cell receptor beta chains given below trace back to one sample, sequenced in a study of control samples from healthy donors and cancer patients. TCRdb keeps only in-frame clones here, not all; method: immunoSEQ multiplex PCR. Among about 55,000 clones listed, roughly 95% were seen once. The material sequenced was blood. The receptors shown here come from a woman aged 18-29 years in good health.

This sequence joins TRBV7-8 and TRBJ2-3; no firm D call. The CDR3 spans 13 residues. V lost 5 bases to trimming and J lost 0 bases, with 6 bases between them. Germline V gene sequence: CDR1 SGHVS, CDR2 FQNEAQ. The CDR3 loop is CASSLHSTDTQYF. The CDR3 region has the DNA TGTGCCAGCAGCCTACATAGCACAGATACGCAGTATTTT.

The CDR3 nucleotides read TGTGCCAGCAGCCAATTGGGGGCGGGGTCTTTAAACATTCAGTACTTC. Protein sequence: CASSQLGAGSLNIQYF. The V call is TRBV3-1 (or the pseudogene TRBV3-2), the J call TRBJ2-4; tentatively, D is TRBD1 or TRBD2 (6 bases each). Germline CDR1 LGHDT, CDR2 YNNKEL (reference sequence). V dropped 2 bases and J dropped 6 bases, with 17 bases sitting between them. This CDR3 spans 16 amino acids.

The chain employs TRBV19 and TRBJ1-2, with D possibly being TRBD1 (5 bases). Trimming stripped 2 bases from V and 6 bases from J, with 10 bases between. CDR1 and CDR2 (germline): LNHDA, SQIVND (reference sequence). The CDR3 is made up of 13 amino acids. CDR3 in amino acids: CASSIQGINGYTF. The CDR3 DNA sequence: TGTGCCAGTAGTATACAGGGAATAAATGGCTACACCTTC.

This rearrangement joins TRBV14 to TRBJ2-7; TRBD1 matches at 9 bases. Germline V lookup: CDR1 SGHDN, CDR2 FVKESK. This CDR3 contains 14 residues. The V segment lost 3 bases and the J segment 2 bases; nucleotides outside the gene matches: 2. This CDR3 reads CASSHWTGAYEQYF. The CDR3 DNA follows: TGTGCCAGCAGCCATTGGACAGGGGCCTACGAGCAGTACTTC. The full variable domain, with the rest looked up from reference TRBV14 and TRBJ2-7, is EAGVTQFPSHSVIEKGQTVTLRCDPISGHDNLYWYRRVMGKEIKFLLHFVKESKQDESGMPNNRFLAERTGGTYSTLKVQPAELEDSGVYFCASSHWTGAYEQYFGPGTRLTVT.

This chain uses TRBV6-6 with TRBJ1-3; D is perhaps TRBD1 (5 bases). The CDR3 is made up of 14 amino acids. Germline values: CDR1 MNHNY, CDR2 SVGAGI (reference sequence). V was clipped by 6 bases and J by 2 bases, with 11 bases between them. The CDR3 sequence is CASRSGGTGNTIYF. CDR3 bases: TGTGCCAGCAGGTCGGGGGGAACTGGAAACACCATATATTTT.

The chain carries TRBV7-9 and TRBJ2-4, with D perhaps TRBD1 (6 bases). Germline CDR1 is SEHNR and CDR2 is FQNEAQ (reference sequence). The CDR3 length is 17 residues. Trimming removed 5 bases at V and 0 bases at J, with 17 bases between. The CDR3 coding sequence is TGTGCCAGCAGCCCCCCACAGGGACGCTTAGCCAAAAACATTCAGTACTTC. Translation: CASSPPQGRLAKNIQYF.

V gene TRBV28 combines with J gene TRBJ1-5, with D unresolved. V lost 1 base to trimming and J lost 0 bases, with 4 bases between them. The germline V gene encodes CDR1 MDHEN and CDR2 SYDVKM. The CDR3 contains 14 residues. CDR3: CASSLLRSNQPQHF. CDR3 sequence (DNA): TGTGCCAGCAGTTTATTGCGTAGCAATCAGCCCCAGCATTTT.

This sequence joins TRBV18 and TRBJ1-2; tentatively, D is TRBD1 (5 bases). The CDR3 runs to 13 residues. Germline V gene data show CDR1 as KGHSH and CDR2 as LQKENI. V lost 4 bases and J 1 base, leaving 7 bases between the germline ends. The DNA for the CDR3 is TGTGCCAGCTCACTCGACAGTAACTATGGCTACACCTTC. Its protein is CASSLDSNYGYTF.

The CDR3 here is CASSLDRDRGLGYTF. The CDR3 DNA reads as TGTGCCAGCAGCTTGGATCGGGACAGGGGACTTGGCTACACCTTC. This chain connects TRBV7-9 to TRBJ1-2, with 10 bases matching TRBD1. The trim removed 3 bases at V and 7 bases at J, leaving 8 bases unmatched. CDR1 and CDR2 from the germline V gene are SEHNR and FQNEAQ (reference sequence). This CDR3 spans 15 amino acids. Full variable domain (outside the CDR3, taken from reference TRBV7-9 and TRBJ1-2): DTGVSQNPRHKITKRGQNVTFRCDPISEHNRLYWYRQTLGQGPEFLTYFQNEAQLEKSRLLSDRFSAERPKGSFSTLEIQRTEQGDSAMYLCASSLDRDRGLGYTFGSGTRLTVV.

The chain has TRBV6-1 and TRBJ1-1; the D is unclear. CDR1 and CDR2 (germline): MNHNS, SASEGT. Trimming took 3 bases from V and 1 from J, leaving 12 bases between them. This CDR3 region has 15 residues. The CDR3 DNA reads TGTGCCAGCAGTGAGTGGACGGAGGGGAACACTGAAGCTTTCTTT. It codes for CASSEWTEGNTEAFF.

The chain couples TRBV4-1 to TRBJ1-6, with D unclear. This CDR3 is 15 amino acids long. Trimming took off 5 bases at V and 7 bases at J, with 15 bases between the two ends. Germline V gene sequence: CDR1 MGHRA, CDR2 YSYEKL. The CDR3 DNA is TGCGCCAGCAGCGAAGGGATCCTTCTAAATTCACCCCTCCACTTT. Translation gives CASSEGILLNSPLHF.

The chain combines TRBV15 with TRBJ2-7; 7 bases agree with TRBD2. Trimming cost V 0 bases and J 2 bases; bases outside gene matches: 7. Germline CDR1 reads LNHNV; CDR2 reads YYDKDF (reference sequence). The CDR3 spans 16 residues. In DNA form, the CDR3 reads TGTGCCACCAGCAGAGATTCCCAGCGGGGTGCCTACGAGCAGTACTTC. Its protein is CATSRDSQRGAYEQYF.

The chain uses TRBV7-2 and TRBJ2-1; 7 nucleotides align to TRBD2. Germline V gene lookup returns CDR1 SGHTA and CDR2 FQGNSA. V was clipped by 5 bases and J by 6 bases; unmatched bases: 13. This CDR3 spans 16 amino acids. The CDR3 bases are TGTGCCAGCAGCCTGGCCATCGTATGGGGGGGCAATGAGCAGTTCTTC. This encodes CASSLAIVWGGNEQFF.

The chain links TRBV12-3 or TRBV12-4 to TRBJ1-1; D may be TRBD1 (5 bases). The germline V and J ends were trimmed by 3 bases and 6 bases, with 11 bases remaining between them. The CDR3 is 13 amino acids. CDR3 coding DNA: TGTGCCAGCAGTTTTGGGACGAAAGCTGAAGCTTTCTTT. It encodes CASSFGTKAEAFF.

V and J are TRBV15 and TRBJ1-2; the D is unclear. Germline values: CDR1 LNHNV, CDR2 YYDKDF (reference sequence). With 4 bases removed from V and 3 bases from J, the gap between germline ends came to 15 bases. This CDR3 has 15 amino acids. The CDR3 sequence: CATSIKRGTDYGYTF. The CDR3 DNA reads TGTGCCACCAGCATTAAAAGAGGCACAGACTATGGCTACACCTTC.

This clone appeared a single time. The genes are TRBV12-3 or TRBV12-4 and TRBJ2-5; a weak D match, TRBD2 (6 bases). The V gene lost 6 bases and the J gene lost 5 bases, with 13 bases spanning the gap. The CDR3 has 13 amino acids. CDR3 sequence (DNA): TGTGCCAGCAGGCTCCAGGGAGGCGAGACCCAGTACTTC. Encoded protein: CASRLQGGETQYF.

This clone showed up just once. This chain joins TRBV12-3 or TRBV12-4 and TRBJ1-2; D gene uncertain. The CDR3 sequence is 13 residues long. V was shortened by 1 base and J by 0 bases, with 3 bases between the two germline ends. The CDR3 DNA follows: TGTGCCAGCAGTTTAGGGCCTAACTATGGCTACACCTTC. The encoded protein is CASSLGPNYGYTF.

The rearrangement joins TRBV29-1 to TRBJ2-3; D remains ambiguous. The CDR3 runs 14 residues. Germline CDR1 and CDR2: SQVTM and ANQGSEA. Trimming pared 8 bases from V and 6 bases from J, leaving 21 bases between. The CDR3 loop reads CSFYRVNTRDTQYF. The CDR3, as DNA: TGCAGCTTCTATCGGGTCAATACGAGGGATACGCAGTATTTT.

This chain's CDR3 is CASSLWGSNQPQHF. In DNA form, the CDR3 reads TGTGCCAGCAGTTTATGGGGAAGCAATCAGCCCCAGCATTTT. The chain is built from TRBV27 and TRBJ1-5; D is unresolved. The CDR3 consists of 14 residues. Germline values: CDR1 MNHEY, CDR2 SMNVEV (reference sequence). Trimming left V 1 base short and J 1 base short, with 5 bases between.

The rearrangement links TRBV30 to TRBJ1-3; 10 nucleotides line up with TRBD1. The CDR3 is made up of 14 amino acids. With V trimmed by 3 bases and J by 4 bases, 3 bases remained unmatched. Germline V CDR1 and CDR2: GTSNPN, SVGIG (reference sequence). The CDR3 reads CAWRDRGTGNTIYF. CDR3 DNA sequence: TGTGCCTGGAGGGACAGGGGGACAGGAAACACCATATATTTT.

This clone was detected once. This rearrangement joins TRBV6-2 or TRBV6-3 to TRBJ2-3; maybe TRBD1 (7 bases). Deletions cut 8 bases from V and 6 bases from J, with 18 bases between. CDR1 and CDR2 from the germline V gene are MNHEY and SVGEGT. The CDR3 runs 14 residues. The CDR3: CASRSTGRRDTQYF. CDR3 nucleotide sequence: TGTGCCAGCCGTTCGACAGGGAGGAGGGATACGCAGTATTTT.

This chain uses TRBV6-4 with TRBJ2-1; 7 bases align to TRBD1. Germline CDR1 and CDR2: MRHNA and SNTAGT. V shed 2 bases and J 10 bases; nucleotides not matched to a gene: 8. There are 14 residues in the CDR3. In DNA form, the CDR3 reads TGTGCCAGCAGTGACACAGGGGATCAAGGGGAGCAGTTCTTC. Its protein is CASSDTGDQGEQFF.

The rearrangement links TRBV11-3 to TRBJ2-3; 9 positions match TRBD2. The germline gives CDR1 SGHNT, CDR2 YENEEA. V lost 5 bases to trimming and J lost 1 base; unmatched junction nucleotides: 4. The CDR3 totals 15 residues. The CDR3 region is CASSTRTSGTDTQYF. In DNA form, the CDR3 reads TGTGCCAGCAGCACCCGGACTAGCGGCACAGATACGCAGTATTTT.

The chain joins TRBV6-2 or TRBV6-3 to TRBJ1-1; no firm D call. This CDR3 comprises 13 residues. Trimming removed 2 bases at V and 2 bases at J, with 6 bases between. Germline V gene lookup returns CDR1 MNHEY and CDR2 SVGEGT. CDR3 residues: CASSYHHNTEAFF. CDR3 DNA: TGTGCCAGCAGTTACCACCATAACACTGAAGCTTTCTTT.

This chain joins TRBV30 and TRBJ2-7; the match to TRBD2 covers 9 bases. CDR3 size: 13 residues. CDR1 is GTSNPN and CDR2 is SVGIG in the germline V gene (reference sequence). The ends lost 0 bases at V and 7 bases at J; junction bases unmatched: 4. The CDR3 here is CAWSVRSGGEQYF. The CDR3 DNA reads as TGTGCCTGGAGTGTACGTAGCGGGGGAGAGCAGTACTTC.

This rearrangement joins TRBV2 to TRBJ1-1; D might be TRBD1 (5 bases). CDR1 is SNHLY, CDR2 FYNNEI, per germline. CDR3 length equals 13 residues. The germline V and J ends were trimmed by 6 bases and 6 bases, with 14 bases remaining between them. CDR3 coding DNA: TGTGCCAGCAGGGACACCCGGAGGGCTGAAGCTTTCTTT. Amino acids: CASRDTRRAEAFF.

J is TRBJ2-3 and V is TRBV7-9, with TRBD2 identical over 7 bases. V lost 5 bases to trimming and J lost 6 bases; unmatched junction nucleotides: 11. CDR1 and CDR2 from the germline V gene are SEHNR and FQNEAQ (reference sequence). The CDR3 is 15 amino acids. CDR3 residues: CASSRWAGEDDTQYF. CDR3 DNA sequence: TGTGCCAGCAGCCGCTGGGCGGGGGAGGATGATACGCAGTATTTT.